This T cell receptor (beta chain) was sequenced in a study of CD8 T cells in Susac syndrome. Deletions cut 0 bases from V and 5 bases from J, with 11 bases between. CDR1 and CDR2 from the germline V gene are SGDLS and YYNGEE. This CDR3 is 14 amino acids long. On this clonotype itself: The antigen is undetermined.

Random hexamers were used to reverse transcribe the RNA input (roughly 0.5 to 1 ug). An immunoSEQ multiplex PCR amplified TCR beta CDR3 over 54 Vbeta and 13 Jbeta. MiXCR was run by TCRdb on the immunoSEQ multiplex PCR reads, yielding one entry per CDR3 protein. The data show 150,000 to 180,000 distinct CDR3 sequences, just under 97% seen once. CD8+ and CD4+ blood T cells underwent TCR beta sequencing. TEMRA cells were FACS-enriched, with CD8+ and CD4+ T cells isolated negatively. Overall study findings and caveats: The study's TCR sequencing and HLA analysis covered a relatively small number of individuals, and the study acknowledged this.

Source material: CD8+ T cells from PBMCs. This clonotype was sampled from a human donor with multiple sclerosis. The gene calls are TRBV9 and TRBJ1-1; maybe TRBD1 (5 bases). CDR3 residues: CASSVGGGGTEAFF. CDR3 bases: TGTGCCAGCAGCGTAGGAGGTGGGGGGACTGAAGCTTTCTTT. The whole variable domain, filled in from reference TRBV9 and TRBJ1-1, reads DSGVTQTPKHLITATGQRVTLRCSPRSGDLSVYWYQQSLDQGLQFLIQYYNGEERAKGNILERFSAQQFPDLHSELNLSSLELGDSALYFCASSVGGGGTEAFFGQGTRLTVV.